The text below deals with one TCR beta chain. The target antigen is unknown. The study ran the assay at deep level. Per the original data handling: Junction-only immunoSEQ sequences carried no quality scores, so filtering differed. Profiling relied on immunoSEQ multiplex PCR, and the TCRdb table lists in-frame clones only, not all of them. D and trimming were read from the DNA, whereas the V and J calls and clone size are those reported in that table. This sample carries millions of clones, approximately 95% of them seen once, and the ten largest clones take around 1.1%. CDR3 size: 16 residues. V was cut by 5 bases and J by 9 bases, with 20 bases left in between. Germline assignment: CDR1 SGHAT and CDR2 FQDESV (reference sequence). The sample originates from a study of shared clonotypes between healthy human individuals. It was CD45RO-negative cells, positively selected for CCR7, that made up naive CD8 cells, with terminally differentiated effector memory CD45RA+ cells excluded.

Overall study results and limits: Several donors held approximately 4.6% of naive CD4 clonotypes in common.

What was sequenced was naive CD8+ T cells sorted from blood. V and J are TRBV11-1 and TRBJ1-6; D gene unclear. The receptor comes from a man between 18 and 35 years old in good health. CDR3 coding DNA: TGTGCCAGCAGCACTACGGGTACAGCGGGCGGTTCACCCCTCCACTTT. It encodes CASSTTGTAGGSPLHF.